The source of this T cell receptor (beta chain) is a study of cytomegalovirus exposure and HLA in healthy donors. Findings and limits, study-wide: The CMV antigen specificity of a few CMV-associated chains was confirmed through in vitro analysis. A later analysis showed that HLA-associated TCR beta chains had undergone more clonal expansion than equally common others. The study labeled more than 150 TCR beta chains cytomegalovirus-associated.

The primer mix had 60 Vbeta and 13 Jbeta primers. Generated by immunoSEQ multiplex PCR, the TCRdb table keeps only in-frame clones and is missing some. The table records 150,000 to 200,000 clones, around 87% of them present only once. Turning to this clone: What it binds is not known.

CDR1 is SGHRS and CDR2 is YFSETQ in the germline V gene. The CDR3 runs to 16 residues. V shed 4 bases, J shed 6 bases, and the junction held 11 bases outside the gene matches. This rearrangement joins TRBV5-1 to TRBJ1-4, with 8 bases fitting TRBD1. The sample comprised PBMCs. This clonotype was sampled from a woman younger than 35 in good health and CMV-seronegative. The CDR3 nucleotides read TGCGCCAGCAGCCCTAGGACAGGGACCCCTGATGAAAAACTGTTTTTT. This gives the protein CASSPRTGTPDEKLFF.